The sequence of this T cell receptor beta chain was determined in a study of cytomegalovirus exposure and HLA in healthy donors. Across the study: One earlier analysis, a look at approximately 190 million T cells, found almost 120 million unique TCR beta sequences.

Study results and limitations: A later analysis linked roughly 17,000 TCR beta sequences to HLA alleles at 0.05 false discovery rate.

PCR employed 60 Vbeta and 13 Jbeta primers. Authors' methods: Later analysis identified around 85 million unique TCR beta chains, around 10 million shared. This table comes from immunoSEQ multiplex PCR, and its TCRdb copy is limited to in-frame clones, with some not included. Clone size and V and J calls were adopted from that table, with D and trimming inferred from the DNA. Of approximately 120,000 clones listed, around 80% are singletons. About this clone: Its antigen is currently unknown.

Germline values: CDR1 SGHRS, CDR2 YFSETQ. V shed 4 bases, J shed 5 bases, and the junction held 8 bases outside the gene matches. The CDR3 length is 15 residues. Sequencing was performed on PBMCs. The J gene is TRBJ1-1, the V gene TRBV5-1, with 10 bases that match TRBD1. This receptor was obtained from a woman aged 60-70 years in good health and CMV-seropositive. The CDR3 DNA sequence: TGCGCCAGCAGCCGCCGACAGGGGGCGCAAACTGAAGCTTTCTTT. Protein product: CASSRRQGAQTEAFF.